These T cell receptor beta chains were read from a single sample in a study of shared clonotypes between healthy human individuals. Using immunoSEQ multiplex PCR, the repertoire was profiled, and TCRdb retains in-frame clones only, with some absent. The data contain approximately 1,000,000 clones, around three quarters of them singletons. Sequences were obtained from memory CD4+ T cells from PBMCs. All receptors derive from a man aged 18 to 35 in good health. Some clones in this sample may be carry-over from other donors' samples. Each CDR3 is given with its conserved first and last residue. D genes are given only for firm matches. The size of a clone is reported for some rows only, either as once, few or many, or as a class for expanded clones.

V,J,length,D,size,CDR3,DNA
TRBV11-3,TRBJ2-1,13,-,-,CASSLGTVGEQFF,TGTGCCAGCAGCTTAGGGACAGTCGGTGAGCAGTTCTTC
TRBV5-1,TRBJ2-7,15,-,-,CASSAAGPRSSEQYF,TGCGCCAGCAGCGCGGCGGGACCCCGCTCCTCCGAGCAGTACTTC
TRBV20-1,TRBJ1-1,11,-,-,CSAWQGTEAFF,TGCAGTGCCTGGCAAGGGACTGAAGCTTTCTTT
TRBV5-1,TRBJ1-2,13,TRBD1,few,CASSLQQGIGYTF,TGCGCCAGCAGCTTGCAACAGGGGATCGGCTACACCTTC
TRBV4-1,TRBJ2-3,16,TRBD1,many,CASSRTGTGVGDTQYF,TGCGCCAGCAGCCGGACCGGGACAGGGGTGGGAGATACGCAGTATTTT
TRBV5-1,TRBJ2-7,19,TRBD2,-,CASRRGTVAGAYRAYEQYF,TGCGCCAGCAGACGAGGAACTGTAGCGGGAGCGTACCGTGCCTACGAGCAGTACTTC
TRBV2,TRBJ1-5,16,-,few,CASRALRGEKSQPQHF,TGTGCCAGCAGGGCCCTGAGGGGGGAAAAGAGTCAGCCCCAGCATTTT
TRBV28,TRBJ1-3,16,TRBD1,-,CASTPPHRGLGNTIYF,TGTGCCAGCACCCCGCCCCACAGGGGGCTTGGAAACACCATATATTTT
TRBV7-8,TRBJ1-4,15,TRBD1,-,CASSARGPSGEKLFF,TGTGCCAGCAGCGCAAGGGGGCCGAGCGGTGAAAAACTGTTTTTT
TRBV7-9,TRBJ2-3,17,TRBD1,-,CASSSPQGTGGTDTQYF,TGTGCCAGCAGCTCGCCCCAAGGGACAGGGGGCACAGATACGCAGTATTTT
TRBV2,TRBJ2-3,11,-,-,CASRAGGTQYF,TGTGCCAGCAGGGCCGGCGGGACACAGTATTTT
TRBV9,TRBJ1-1,15,-,-,CASSVTVTGDTEAFF,TGTGCCAGCAGCGTTACGGTCACCGGGGACACTGAAGCTTTCTTT
TRBV18,TRBJ1-3,17,TRBD1,few,CASSPPDRGTVGNTIYF,TGTGCCAGCTCACCACCGGACAGGGGGACCGTTGGAAACACCATATATTTT
TRBV7-7,TRBJ2-7,13,-,-,CASSLGLSDLQYF,TGTGCCAGCAGCTTAGGACTCTCTGACTTACAGTACTTC
TRBV5-1,TRBJ2-3,14,-,-,CASSLGLGTDTQYF,TGCGCCAGCAGCTTGGGGCTTGGCACAGATACGCAGTATTTT
TRBV10-3,TRBJ2-5,16,-,-,CAISEGEASGAETQYF,TGTGCCATCAGTGAGGGGGAGGCTAGTGGCGCGGAGACCCAGTACTTC
TRBV14,TRBJ2-5,14,-,-,CASSQYLPGGTQYF,TGTGCCAGCAGCCAATACCTACCTGGCGGGACCCAGTACTTC
TRBV7-9,TRBJ2-1,15,-,-,CASSLASGRYNEQFF,TGTGCCAGCAGCTTAGCGTCGGGGAGGTACAATGAGCAGTTCTTC
TRBV10-2,TRBJ2-3,16,TRBD2,-,CASSRTSGIGRDTQYF,TGCGCCAGCAGCCGGACTAGCGGGATAGGTAGGGATACGCAGTATTTT
TRBV7-9,TRBJ2-1,12,-,-,CASSLSENEQFF,TGTGCCAGCAGCTTATCGGAAAATGAGCAGTTCTTC
TRBV19,TRBJ1-5,14,-,-,CASTPRGSNQPQHF,TGTGCCAGTACCCCCCGGGGTAGCAATCAGCCCCAGCATTTT
TRBV7-9,TRBJ2-7,15,-,-,CASSLMLAASYEQYF,TGTGCCAGCAGCTTAATGCTGGCAGCATCCTACGAGCAGTACTTC
TRBV29-1,TRBJ2-7,15,TRBD2,-,CSVGGRGNGPYEQYF,TGCAGCGTTGGGGGGAGGGGAAATGGTCCCTACGAGCAGTACTTC
TRBV10-3,TRBJ2-5,16,TRBD2,-,CAISEVSSGRLETQYF,TGTGCCATCAGTGAGGTCTCTAGCGGGAGGTTAGAGACCCAGTACTTC
TRBV28,TRBJ1-1,15,-,once,CASSLWWGQNTEAFF,TGTGCCAGCAGTTTATGGTGGGGACAGAACACTGAAGCTTTCTTT
TRBV7-8,TRBJ2-3,11,-,-,CAGGARDTQYF,TGTGCCGGTGGGGCCCGGGATACGCAGTATTTT
TRBV29-1,TRBJ2-3,11,-,-,CSGRSTDTQYF,TGCAGCGGGCGATCCACAGATACGCAGTATTTT
TRBV6-5,TRBJ2-5,11,-,-,CASRRQETQYF,TGTGCCAGCAGGCGTCAAGAGACCCAGTACTTC
TRBV7-2,TRBJ2-1,16,-,-,CATQLLAGQRNNEQFF,TGTGCCACCCAGCTTCTGGCCGGACAGCGGAACAATGAGCAGTTCTTC
TRBV5-1,TRBJ1-1,13,-,-,CASSLGLNTEAFF,TGCGCCAGCAGCTTGGGGCTAAACACTGAAGCTTTCTTT
TRBV7-2,TRBJ2-1,14,TRBD2,-,CASRAGGLYNEQFF,TGTGCCAGCAGGGCGGGAGGGTTATACAATGAGCAGTTCTTC
TRBV25-1,TRBJ2-3,13,-,-,CASSEYSTDTQYF,TGTGCCAGCAGTGAATACAGCACAGATACGCAGTATTTT
TRBV28,TRBJ1-4,13,-,-,CASSLSGVGKLFF,TGTGCCAGCAGTTTAAGTGGAGTTGGAAAACTGTTTTTT
TRBV5-8,TRBJ1-5,14,-,-,CASSLTGGEQPQHF,TGTGCCAGCAGCTTGACGGGGGGAGAACAGCCCCAGCATTTT
TRBV4-1,TRBJ2-2,18,TRBD2,-,CASSALGREIGHTGELFF,TGCGCCAGCAGCGCACTGGGGCGGGAGATCGGTCACACCGGGGAGCTGTTTTTT
TRBV30,TRBJ2-2,16,TRBD2,-,CAWSVRLAGPTGELFF,TGTGCCTGGAGTGTACGGTTAGCGGGGCCCACCGGGGAGCTGTTTTTT
TRBV5-6,TRBJ2-2,16,TRBD2,few,CASSLIRLAGAGELFF,TGTGCCAGCAGCTTGATCCGACTAGCGGGAGCCGGGGAGCTGTTTTTT
TRBV10-3,TRBJ2-7,16,-,-,CAISDQRRESSYEQYF,TGTGCCATCAGTGACCAACGACGGGAGAGCTCCTACGAGCAGTACTTC
TRBV5-4,TRBJ2-3,16,-,many,CASSLRENPDTDTQYF,TGTGCCAGCAGCTTAAGGGAGAACCCTGACACAGATACGCAGTATTTT
TRBV6-5,TRBJ2-3,14,TRBD1,-,CASRWTGGADTQYF,TGTGCCAGCAGGTGGACAGGGGGAGCAGATACGCAGTATTTT
TRBV5-1,TRBJ2-7,15,TRBD2,-,CASSLEAGGPYEQYF,TGCGCCAGCAGCTTGGAGGCGGGAGGGCCCTACGAGCAGTACTTC
TRBV2,TRBJ2-2,15,TRBD2,-,CASSENSGRSGELFF,TGTGCCAGCAGTGAGAACAGCGGGAGGTCAGGGGAGCTGTTTTTT
TRBV7-9,TRBJ1-1,14,-,-,CASSLRTNLAEAFF,TGTGCCAGCAGCCTGAGGACAAATCTCGCTGAAGCTTTCTTT
TRBV25-1,TRBJ2-2,13,TRBD1,-,CASSQGGAGELFF,TGTGCCAGCAGCCAAGGGGGCGCCGGGGAGCTGTTTTTT
TRBV28,TRBJ2-7,15,TRBD1,-,CASSLPGQGSYEQYF,TGTGCCAGCAGTCTCCCGGGACAGGGTTCCTACGAGCAGTACTTC
TRBV29-1,TRBJ2-2,18,-,-,CSGPGSRWDQPSTGELFF,TGCAGCGGACCCGGGAGCCGGTGGGACCAACCCAGCACCGGGGAGCTGTTTTTT